Each of the 10 T cell receptor beta chains below was sequenced from the same sample in a study of T cell clonotyping in hematopoietic cell transplantation. Time point described: recipient sample about 28 days before transplant, after cytoreduction. Clones were read by immunoSEQ multiplex PCR, and TCRdb kept only the in-frame ones, dropping some. The sample holds about 41,000 clones, 85% seen once. The specimen was peripheral blood mononuclear cells, collected before stem cell transplant. These receptors came from a man between 60 and 75 years old with acute myeloid leukemia. Some clones in this sample may be carry-over from other donors' samples.

The chain employs TRBV7-2 and TRBJ1-1; 8 bases agree with TRBD1. The CDR3 totals 16 residues. The ends lost 1 base at V and 4 bases at J; junction bases unmatched: 8. Germline V gene sequence: CDR1 SGHTA, CDR2 FQGNSA. CDR3 residues: CASSLGQGRRSTEAFF. CDR3 DNA sequence: TGTGCCAGCAGCTTAGGACAGGGGAGGAGGAGCACTGAAGCTTTCTTT. The variable domain in full, with the rest retrieved from reference TRBV7-2 and TRBJ1-1, is GAGVSQSPSNKVTEKGKDVELRCDPISGHTALYWYRQSLGQGLEFLIYFQGNSAPDKSGLPSDRFSAERTGGSVSTLTIQRTQQEDSAVYLCASSLGQGRRSTEAFFGQGTRLTVV.

CDR3 DNA: TGTGCCAGCATTGGAGGGATCGGCAATCAGCCCCAGCATTTT. It codes for CASIGGIGNQPQHF. The V and J genes are TRBV28 and TRBJ1-5; D call uncertain. CDR3 size: 14 residues. Trimming stripped 7 bases from V and 2 bases from J, with 12 bases between. CDR1 is MDHEN, CDR2 SYDVKM, per germline.

The chain joins TRBV7-9 to TRBJ1-1; D might be TRBD1 (5 bases). The CDR3 has 13 amino acids. The germline gives CDR1 SEHNR, CDR2 FQNEAQ (reference sequence). The V end was cut by 2 bases, the J end by 1 base, with 5 bases between. CDR3 in amino acids: CASSLQGNTEAFF. CDR3 DNA sequence: TGTGCCAGCAGCTTACAGGGGAACACTGAAGCTTTCTTT.

The chain joins TRBV5-8 to TRBJ1-1, with 7 bases fitting TRBD1. J gave up 0 bases and V 3 bases, and 2 bases lay outside the gene matches. The V gene's germline CDR1 is SGHTS and CDR2 YDEGEE. CDR3 length: 14 amino acids. The CDR3 region has the DNA TGTGCCAGCAGCTGGGGACAGTTGAACACTGAAGCTTTCTTT. It codes for CASSWGQLNTEAFF.

This chain joins TRBV5-4 and TRBJ2-7; D is tentatively TRBD1 or TRBD2 (6 bases each). CDR1 and CDR2 (germline): SGHNT, YYREEE (reference sequence). The germline V and J ends were trimmed by 5 bases and 0 bases, with 9 bases remaining between them. The CDR3 is 13 amino acids. The CDR3 region is CASRGGASYEQYF. DNA of the CDR3: TGTGCCAGCAGGGGGGGCGCCTCCTACGAGCAGTACTTC.

J is TRBJ1-5 and V is TRBV27; no clear D gene. This CDR3 has 13 residues. From germline, CDR1 is MNHEY and CDR2 SMNVEV (reference sequence). Trimming left V 6 bases short and J 6 bases short, with 12 bases between. CDR3 loop: CASSYGLFQPQHF. In DNA form, the CDR3 reads TGTGCCAGCAGCTATGGCCTGTTTCAGCCCCAGCATTTT.

V is TRBV28 and J is TRBJ1-4; D uncertain. Trimming cost V 3 bases and J 0 bases, with 11 bases left between them. The CDR3 length is 16 residues. Germline V CDR1 and CDR2: MDHEN, SYDVKM. For the CDR3, the DNA is TGTGCCAGCAGTTTTTTGGGTGTTGCAACTAATGAAAAACTGTTTTTT. Its translation: CASSFLGVATNEKLFF. Full variable domain (outside the CDR3, taken from reference TRBV28 and TRBJ1-4): DVKVTQSSRYLVKRTGEKVFLECVQDMDHENMFWYRQDPGLGLRLIYFSYDVKMKEKGDIPEGYSVSREKKERFSLILESASTNQTSMYLCASSFLGVATNEKLFFGSGTQLSVL.

This clone was observed a single time. The rearrangement links TRBV4-1 to TRBJ1-2, with 9 bases matching TRBD1. The CDR3 has 17 amino acids. Per the germline V gene, CDR1 is MGHRA and CDR2 is YSYEKL. Germline trimming cut 0 bases from V and 4 bases from J; bases unmatched to any gene: 9. The DNA for the CDR3 is TGCGCCAGCAGCCAAGATACCAGGACAGGGGTTGGCTATGGCTACACCTTC. Translation: CASSQDTRTGVGYGYTF.

This chain links TRBV7-2 with TRBJ1-2, with TRBD1 matching 8 bases. Germline CDR1 is SGHTA and CDR2 is FQGNSA. Germline trimming cut 5 bases from V and 8 bases from J; bases unmatched to any gene: 10. CDR3 length: 14 amino acids. CDR3 protein: CASSAKTGAGGYTF. The CDR3 coding sequence is TGTGCCAGCAGCGCTAAGACAGGGGCGGGCGGCTACACCTTC.

The CDR3 nucleotides are TGTGCCAGCACTAACTTCCAGCCCCAGCATTTT. Encoded protein: CASTNFQPQHF. The rearrangement uses TRBV28 and TRBJ1-5; D gene ambiguous. Germline CDR1 reads MDHEN; CDR2 reads SYDVKM. Trimming removed 7 bases at V and 7 bases at J, with 8 bases between. CDR3 length: 11 amino acids.